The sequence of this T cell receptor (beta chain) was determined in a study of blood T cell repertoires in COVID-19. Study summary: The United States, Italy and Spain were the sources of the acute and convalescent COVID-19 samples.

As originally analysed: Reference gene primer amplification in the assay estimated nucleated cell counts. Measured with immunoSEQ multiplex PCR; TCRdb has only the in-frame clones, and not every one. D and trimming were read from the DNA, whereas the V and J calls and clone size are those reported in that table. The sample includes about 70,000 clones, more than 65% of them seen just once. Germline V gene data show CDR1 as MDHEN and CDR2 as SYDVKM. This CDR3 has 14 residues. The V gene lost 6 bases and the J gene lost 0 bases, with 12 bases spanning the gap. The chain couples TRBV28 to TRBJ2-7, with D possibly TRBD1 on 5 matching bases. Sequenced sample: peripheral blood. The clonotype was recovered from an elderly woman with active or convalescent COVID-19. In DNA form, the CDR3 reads TGTGCCAGCAGCAGGGAACCGAGCTCCTACGAGCAGTACTTC. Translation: CASSREPSSYEQYF.